This is a list of T cell receptor beta chains from one sample in a study of blood T cell repertoires in COVID-19. Assay: immunoSEQ multiplex PCR; the TCRdb copy retains only in-frame clones and omits some. The sample gives 46,000 or so clones, roughly 88% of which show up once; around a third is in the top ten. The sequencing input was peripheral blood. The receptors here all came from a woman older than 75 with COVID-19, enrolled during active disease. Each CDR3 is given with its conserved first and last residue. A D gene is named only where the DNA matches it firmly. Clone size is stated in some rows and not others, as once, few, many or a class when expanded.

cdr3_length	clone_size	v_call	d_call	j_call	cdr3_aa	cdr3_nt
16	-	TRBV4-3	TRBD2	TRBJ2-7	CASSQDLAGETYEQYF	TGCGCCAGCAGCCAAGATCTAGCGGGGGAGACCTACGAGCAGTACTTC
14	-	TRBV19	TRBD1	TRBJ1-5	CASSLDRVAQPQHF	TGTGCCAGTAGTCTGGACAGGGTTGCTCAGCCCCAGCATTTT
14	-	TRBV18	TRBD2	TRBJ2-5	CASSPPGLGETQYF	TGTGCCAGCTCACCACCGGGACTAGGAGAGACCCAGTACTTC
15	-	TRBV11-1	TRBD1	TRBJ2-7	CASSLDRGQAYEQYF	TGTGCCAGCAGCTTAGACAGGGGGCAGGCGTACGAGCAGTACTTC
14	-	TRBV5-5	-	TRBJ1-2	CASSLVSSNYGYTF	TGTGCCAGCAGCTTGGTTAGCAGTAACTATGGCTACACCTTC
15	-	TRBV7-2	-	TRBJ1-5	CASSLWSDTSQPQHF	TGTGCCAGCAGCTTATGGTCTGACACATCCCAGCCCCAGCATTTT
13	-	TRBV10-3	-	TRBJ2-7	CAITPGVPYEQYF	TGTGCCATCACTCCGGGGGTCCCCTACGAGCAGTACTTC
15	-	TRBV4-1	TRBD1	TRBJ2-5	CASSPTGAARETQYF	TGCGCCAGCAGCCCGACAGGGGCGGCGAGAGAGACCCAGTACTTC
15	-	TRBV5-1	TRBD2	TRBJ2-2	CASSSPPAGVGELFF	TGCGCCAGCAGCTCCCCCCCAGCGGGAGTCGGGGAGCTGTTTTTT
16	few	TRBV4-1	-	TRBJ2-3	CASSQVERPGTDTQYF	TGCGCCAGCAGCCAAGTAGAGCGTCCGGGCACAGATACGCAGTATTTT
15	-	TRBV5-1	-	TRBJ2-3	CASSLVQSSTDTQYF	TGCGCCAGCAGCTTGGTTCAGTCGAGCACAGATACGCAGTATTTT
11	-	TRBV6-2/TRBV6-3	-	TRBJ2-1	CASSSRLEQFF	TGTGCCAGCAGTTCCCGACTAGAGCAGTTCTTC
14	-	TRBV9	-	TRBJ2-3	CASSVGLVTDTQYF	TGTGCCAGCAGCGTAGGACTGGTCACAGATACGCAGTATTTT
17	once	TRBV9	TRBD2	TRBJ2-1	CASSVGLSGGAYNEQFF	TGTGCCAGCAGCGTCGGATTGAGCGGGGGGGCCTACAATGAGCAGTTCTTC